Shown below are 10 T cell receptor beta chains from a single sample sequenced in a study of cytotoxic CD8 clonotypes in ibrutinib-treated CLL. The repertoire was sequenced with immunoSEQ multiplex PCR; TCRdb's copy has only in-frame clones and lacks some. The table lists roughly 200,000 clones, about 72% of them singletons, with 13% in the top ten. Material: PBMCs, obtained after 24 months of ibrutinib treatment. Receptor source: a human donor with chronic lymphocytic leukemia.

V is TRBV29-1 and J is TRBJ2-1, with D perhaps matching TRBD1 (6 bases). This CDR3 contains 15 residues. V lost 3 bases, J lost 0 bases, and 12 bases lay in between. Germline CDR1 reads SQVTM; CDR2 reads ANQGSEA. The CDR3 DNA reads as TGCAGCGTTGATGGGGGCCCCAGCTCCTACAATGAGCAGTTCTTC. Protein: CSVDGGPSSYNEQFF.

V gene TRBV21-1 combines with J gene TRBJ1-2; the table's D call, TRBD1, was not checked against the DNA. TRBV21-1 corresponds to a pseudogene. The CDR3 runs 18 residues. The DNA of the CDR3 is TGTGCCAGCGAAGGGTGGGGACAGAGTAAAACCCGTAACTATGGCTACACCTTC. Its translation: CASEGWGQSKTRNYGYTF.

This chain joins TRBV14 and TRBJ2-6; D unresolved. In germline, CDR1 is SGHDN, CDR2 FVKESK. V was trimmed by 3 bases and J by 1 base, leaving 16 bases between them. This CDR3 has 18 residues. The CDR3 region has the DNA TGTGCCAGCAGCCAGGATGGGATTCGGCCGTCTGGGGCCAACGTCCTGACTTTC. Translating gives CASSQDGIRPSGANVLTF.

This clone was recorded a few times. The CDR3 region is CASSLTSGDRVYGYTF. In nucleotides, the CDR3 is TGTGCCAGCAGCTTAACGTCGGGGGACAGGGTCTATGGCTACACCTTC. This chain links TRBV7-3 with TRBJ1-2; 9 bases map to TRBD1. V trimming: 0 bases; J trimming: 4 bases; junction bases outside the gene matches: 6. This CDR3 has 16 amino acids. The germline V gene encodes CDR1 SGHTA and CDR2 FQGTGA.

A single count supports this clone. The chain links TRBV9 to TRBJ1-1; the D is unclear. Trimming took 6 bases from V and 1 from J, leaving 16 bases between them. The CDR3 runs to 15 residues. CDR1 is SGDLS, CDR2 YYNGEE, per germline. CDR3 loop: CASTIDGRTNTEAFF. In DNA form, the CDR3 reads TGTGCCAGCACCATCGACGGACGGACGAACACTGAAGCTTTCTTT.

There are a few counts of this clone. This sequence joins TRBV18 and TRBJ1-4; 9 bases agree with TRBD1. Germline V CDR1 and CDR2: KGHSH, LQKENI. This CDR3 has 18 amino acids. The J segment lost 4 bases and the V segment lost 2 bases, leaving 11 bases of the junction unmatched. The chain's CDR3 is CASSPSYPGQGNNEKLFF. The CDR3 bases are TGTGCCAGCTCACCAAGCTATCCCGGACAGGGGAATAATGAAAAACTGTTTTTT. Looking up the rest from reference TRBV18 and TRBJ1-4 gives the full variable domain: NAGVMQNPRHLVRRRGQEARLRCSPMKGHSHVYWYRQLPEEGLKFMVYLQKENIIDESGMPKERFSAEFPKEGPSILRIQQVVRGDSAAYFCASSPSYPGQGNNEKLFFGSGTQLSVL.

The rearrangement uses TRBV30 and TRBJ1-5; 7 bases agree with TRBD1. This CDR3 region has 14 residues. Germline V gene lookup returns CDR1 GTSNPN and CDR2 SVGIG (reference sequence). V shed 1 base, J shed 6 bases, and the junction held 6 bases outside the gene matches. CDR3: CAWSGRGWGQPQHF. The CDR3 nucleotides read TGTGCCTGGAGTGGCAGGGGGTGGGGTCAGCCCCAGCATTTT.

Comment on this clone: At the DNA level, this CDR3 is encoded by other sequences in the same sample as well. CDR3 in DNA: TGCGCCAGCAGCTTTTCCAGCCAAGAGACCCAGTACTTC. Its translation is CASSFSSQETQYF. V is TRBV5-1 and J is TRBJ2-5; D uncertain. The V gene lost 2 bases and the J gene lost 1 base, with 6 bases spanning the gap. The CDR3 loop spans 13 amino acids. Germline V gene lookup returns CDR1 SGHRS and CDR2 YFSETQ.

V usage is TRBV9 and J usage is TRBJ2-3; TRBD2 matches 7 bases. J gave up 3 bases and V 3 bases, and 10 bases lay outside the gene matches. This CDR3 is built from 16 residues. The germline V gene encodes CDR1 SGDLS and CDR2 YYNGEE. CDR3 sequence reads: CASSAPLGGETDTQYF. The DNA for the CDR3 is TGTGCCAGCAGCGCCCCCTTGGGAGGGGAGACAGATACGCAGTATTTT.

The chain combines TRBV5-5 with TRBJ2-5; the D is unclear. This CDR3 has 17 residues. Looked up from germline, CDR1 is SGHKS and CDR2 is YYEKEE (reference sequence). The V and J ends lost 0 bases and 2 bases respectively, with 17 bases between them. In nucleotides, the CDR3 is TGTGCCAGCAGCTTGGCCCGAGTAAACCTAAGACAAGAGACCCAGTACTTC. Protein: CASSLARVNLRQETQYF.